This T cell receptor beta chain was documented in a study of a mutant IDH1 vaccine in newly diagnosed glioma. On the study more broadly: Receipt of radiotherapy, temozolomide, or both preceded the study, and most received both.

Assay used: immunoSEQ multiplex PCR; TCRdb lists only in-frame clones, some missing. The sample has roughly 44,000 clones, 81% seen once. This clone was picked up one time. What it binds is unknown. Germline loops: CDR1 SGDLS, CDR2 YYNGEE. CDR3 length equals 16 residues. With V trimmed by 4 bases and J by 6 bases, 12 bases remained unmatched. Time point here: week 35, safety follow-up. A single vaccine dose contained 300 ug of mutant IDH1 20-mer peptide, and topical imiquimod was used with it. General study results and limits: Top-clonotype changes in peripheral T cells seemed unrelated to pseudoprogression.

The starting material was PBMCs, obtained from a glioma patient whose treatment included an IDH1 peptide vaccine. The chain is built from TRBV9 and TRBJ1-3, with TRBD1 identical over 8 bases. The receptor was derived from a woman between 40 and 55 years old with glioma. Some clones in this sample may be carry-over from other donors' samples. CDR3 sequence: CASSPYPTGEENTIYF. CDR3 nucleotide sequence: TGTGCCAGCAGCCCTTACCCGACAGGGGAGGAAAACACCATATATTTT. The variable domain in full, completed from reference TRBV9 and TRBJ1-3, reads DSGVTQTPKHLITATGQRVTLRCSPRSGDLSVYWYQQSLDQGLQFLIQYYNGEERAKGNILERFSAQQFPDLHSELNLSSLELGDSALYFCASSPYPTGEENTIYFGEGSWLTVV.